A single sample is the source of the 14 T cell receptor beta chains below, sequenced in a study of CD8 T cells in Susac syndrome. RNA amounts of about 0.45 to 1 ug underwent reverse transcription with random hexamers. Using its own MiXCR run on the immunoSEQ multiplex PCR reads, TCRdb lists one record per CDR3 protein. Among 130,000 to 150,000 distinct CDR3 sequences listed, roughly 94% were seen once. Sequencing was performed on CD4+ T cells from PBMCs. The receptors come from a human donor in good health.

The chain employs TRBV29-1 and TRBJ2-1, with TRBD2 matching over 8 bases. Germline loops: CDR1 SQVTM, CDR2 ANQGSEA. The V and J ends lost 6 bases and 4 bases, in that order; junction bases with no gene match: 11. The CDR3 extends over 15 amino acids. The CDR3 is CSVAQGSGKYNEQFF. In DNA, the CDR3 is TGCAGCGTCGCCCAGGGTAGCGGGAAATACAATGAGCAGTTCTTC.

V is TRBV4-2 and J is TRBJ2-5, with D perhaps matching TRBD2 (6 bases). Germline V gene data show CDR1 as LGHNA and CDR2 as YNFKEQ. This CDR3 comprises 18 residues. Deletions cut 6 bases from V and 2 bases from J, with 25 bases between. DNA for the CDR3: TGTGCCAGCAGTTCTAGCGTAAGCCTGATAATAACTCAAGAGACCCAGTACTTC. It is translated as CASSSSVSLIITQETQYF.

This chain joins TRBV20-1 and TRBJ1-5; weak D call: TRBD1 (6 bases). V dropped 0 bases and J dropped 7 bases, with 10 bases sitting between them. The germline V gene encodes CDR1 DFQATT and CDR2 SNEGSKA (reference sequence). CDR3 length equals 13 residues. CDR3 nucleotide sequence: TGCAGTGCTAGAGACAGGGGTTGGCAGCCCCAGCATTTT. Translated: CSARDRGWQPQHF.

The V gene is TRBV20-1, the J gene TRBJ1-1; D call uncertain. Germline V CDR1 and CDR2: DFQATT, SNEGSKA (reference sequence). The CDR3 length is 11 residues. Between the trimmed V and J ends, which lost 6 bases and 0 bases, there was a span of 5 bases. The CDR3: CSAAMNTEAFF. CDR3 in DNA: TGCAGTGCAGCAATGAACACTGAAGCTTTCTTT.

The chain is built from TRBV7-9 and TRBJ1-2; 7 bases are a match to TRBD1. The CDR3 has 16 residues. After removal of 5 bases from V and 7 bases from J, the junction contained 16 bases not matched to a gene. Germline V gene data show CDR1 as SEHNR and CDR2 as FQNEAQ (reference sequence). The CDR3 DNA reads TGTGCCAGCAGCCCTACCTCGACAGGGTGGGATGTTGGCTACACCTTC. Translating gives CASSPTSTGWDVGYTF.

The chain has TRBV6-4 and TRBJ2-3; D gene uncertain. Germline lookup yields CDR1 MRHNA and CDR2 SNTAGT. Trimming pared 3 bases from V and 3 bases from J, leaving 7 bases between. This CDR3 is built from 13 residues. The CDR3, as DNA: TGTGCCAGCAGTGAGACGCTAACAGATACGCAGTATTTT. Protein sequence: CASSETLTDTQYF.

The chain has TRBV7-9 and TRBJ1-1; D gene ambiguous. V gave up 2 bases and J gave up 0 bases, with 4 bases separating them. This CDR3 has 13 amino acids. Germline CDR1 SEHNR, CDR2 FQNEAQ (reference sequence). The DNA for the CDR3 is TGTGCCAGCAGCTTACGTATGAACACTGAAGCTTTCTTT. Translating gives CASSLRMNTEAFF.

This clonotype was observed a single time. CDR3 bases: TGTGCCAGCAGCCAAGATCTAGGAGGCGGAGGGTCCTACGAGCAGTACTTC. Its protein is CASSQDLGGGGSYEQYF. V gene TRBV4-2 combines with J gene TRBJ2-7, with a possible D match to TRBD2 (6 bases). Germline CDR1 LGHNA, CDR2 YNFKEQ. The CDR3 runs to 17 residues. The V gene lost 0 bases and the J gene lost 1 base, with 16 bases spanning the gap.

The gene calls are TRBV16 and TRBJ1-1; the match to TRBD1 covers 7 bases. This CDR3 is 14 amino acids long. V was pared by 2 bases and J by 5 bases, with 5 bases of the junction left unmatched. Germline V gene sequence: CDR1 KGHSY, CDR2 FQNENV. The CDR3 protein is CASSQRGGQTEAFF. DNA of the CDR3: TGTGCCAGCAGCCAACGGGGGGGACAGACTGAAGCTTTCTTT. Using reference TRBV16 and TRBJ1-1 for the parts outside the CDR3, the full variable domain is GEEVAQTPKHLVRGEGQKAKLYCAPIKGHSYVFWYQQVLKNEFKFLISFQNENVFDETGMPKERFSAKCLPNSPCSLEIQATKLEDSAVYFCASSQRGGQTEAFFGQGTRLTVV.

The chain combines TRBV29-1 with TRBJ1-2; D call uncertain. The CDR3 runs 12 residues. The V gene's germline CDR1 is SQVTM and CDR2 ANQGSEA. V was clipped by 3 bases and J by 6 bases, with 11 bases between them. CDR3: CSVESPGDGYTF. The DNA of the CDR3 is TGCAGCGTTGAGAGTCCCGGGGATGGCTACACCTTC.

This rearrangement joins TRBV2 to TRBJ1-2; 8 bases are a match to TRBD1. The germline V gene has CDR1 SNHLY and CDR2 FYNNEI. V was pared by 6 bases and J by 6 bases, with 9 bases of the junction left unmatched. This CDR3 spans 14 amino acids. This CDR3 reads CASRVTQTGDGYTF. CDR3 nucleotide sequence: TGTGCCAGCAGAGTAACCCAGACAGGGGATGGCTACACCTTC.

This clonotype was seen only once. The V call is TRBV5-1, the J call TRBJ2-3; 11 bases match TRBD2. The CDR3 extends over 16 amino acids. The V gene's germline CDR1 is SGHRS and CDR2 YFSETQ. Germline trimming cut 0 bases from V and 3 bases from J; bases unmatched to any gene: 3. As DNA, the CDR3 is TGCGCCAGCAGCTTGGGAGGGACTAGCGGAACAGATACGCAGTATTTT. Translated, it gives CASSLGGTSGTDTQYF. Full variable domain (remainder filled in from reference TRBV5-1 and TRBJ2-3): KAGVTQTPRYLIKTRGQQVTLSCSPISGHRSVSWYQQTPGQGLQFLFEYFSETQRNKGNFPGRFSGRQFSNSRSEMNVSTLELGDSALYLCASSLGGTSGTDTQYFGPGTRLTVL.

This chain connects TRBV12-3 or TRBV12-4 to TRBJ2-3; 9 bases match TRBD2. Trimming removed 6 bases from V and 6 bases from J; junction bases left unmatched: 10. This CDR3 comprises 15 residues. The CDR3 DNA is TGTGCCAGCAGCCATGGGGGCGGGGGGGCGGATACGCAGTATTTT. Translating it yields CASSHGGGGADTQYF.

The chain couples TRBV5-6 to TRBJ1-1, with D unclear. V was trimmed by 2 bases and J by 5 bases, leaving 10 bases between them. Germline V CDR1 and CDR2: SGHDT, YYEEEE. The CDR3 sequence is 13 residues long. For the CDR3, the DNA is TGTGCCAGCAGCTTCCTCGAGGAGACTGAAGCTTTCTTT. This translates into CASSFLEETEAFF.